These 3 T cell receptor beta chains share one sample of origin, sequenced in a study of blood T cell repertoires in COVID-19. The data were produced by immunoSEQ multiplex PCR, yet TCRdb's version contains in-frame clones alone and is incomplete. The sample gives 150,000 to 200,000 clones, 70% to 90% of which show up once; over 7% is in the top ten. Input material: peripheral blood. These receptors all stem from a woman older than 75 in a cohort sampled during active or convalescent COVID-19.

The chain joins TRBV19 to TRBJ1-1, with 12 nucleotides matching TRBD1. Germline CDR1 reads LNHDA; CDR2 reads SQIVND (reference sequence). J was trimmed by 4 bases and V by 9 bases; bases with no gene match: 15. The CDR3 consists of 17 residues. The chain's CDR3 is CASRPGQGAGVGTEAFF. CDR3 sequence (DNA): TGTGCCAGCAGACCGGGACAGGGGGCAGGGGTAGGCACTGAAGCTTTCTTT.

This clone was seen just once. CDR3 loop: CASSRGRPTEAFF. For the CDR3, the DNA is TGTGCCAGCAGCAGGGGGCGCCCAACTGAAGCTTTCTTT. The chain carries TRBV7-2 and TRBJ1-1, with TRBD1 identical over 7 bases. The germline CDR1 and CDR2 sequences are SGHTA and FQGNSA. The CDR3 has 13 amino acids. After removal of 5 bases from V and 5 bases from J, the junction contained 5 bases not matched to a gene.

The chain combines TRBV6-5 with TRBJ1-5, with TRBD1 matching 9 bases. Germline trimming cut 8 bases from V and 5 bases from J; bases unmatched to any gene: 4. The CDR3 spans 13 residues. Germline-derived CDR1 and CDR2 are MNHEY and SVGAGI. Here the CDR3 DNA reads TGTGCCAGCTCGGACAGGGGCGATCAGCCCCAGCATTTT. It codes for CASSDRGDQPQHF.